A selection of T cell receptor beta chains follows, all from one sample in a study of blood T cell repertoires in COVID-19. TCRdb's table, derived via immunoSEQ multiplex PCR, lists solely in-frame clones and lacks some. The table includes approximately 220,000 clones, 83% detected once. The sequencing input was PBMCs or T cells enriched from blood (not recorded which). The receptors derive from a woman in her fifties or sixties who had been exposed to COVID-19. CDR3s leave out the opening cysteine and the closing phenylalanine or tryptophan. Fields, in order: V gene, J gene, CDR3 protein.

V gene: TRBV4-1; J gene: TRBJ2-6; CDR3 protein: ASSQEGWGPGANVLT
V gene: TRBV28; J gene: TRBJ1-2; CDR3 protein: ASSTLGQGADYGYT
V gene: TRBV5-1; J gene: TRBJ1-5; CDR3 protein: ASRGGTDQPQH
V gene: TRBV29-1; J gene: TRBJ1-2; CDR3 protein: SVVIIDRRYGYT
V gene: TRBV18; J gene: TRBJ1-1; CDR3 protein: ASSPDRTLNTEAF
V gene: TRBV15; J gene: TRBJ1-1; CDR3 protein: ATSRERAREAF
V gene: TRBV6-5; J gene: TRBJ1-2; CDR3 protein: ASRGHVNYGYT
V gene: TRBV9; J gene: TRBJ2-3; CDR3 protein: ASSRDFTDTQY
V gene: TRBV27; J gene: TRBJ1-6; CDR3 protein: ASSYRGAPLH
V gene: TRBV19; J gene: TRBJ1-4; CDR3 protein: ASSRQGFEEKLF
V gene: TRBV28; J gene: TRBJ1-3; CDR3 protein: ASSRRTGAGNTIY
V gene: TRBV24-1; J gene: TRBJ2-3; CDR3 protein: ATSGTTEITDTQY
V gene: TRBV13; J gene: TRBJ2-7; CDR3 protein: ASSSGQGVPFLQY
V gene: TRBV6-5; J gene: TRBJ2-3; CDR3 protein: ASSPIDNPDTQY
V gene: TRBV6-5; J gene: TRBJ1-5; CDR3 protein: ASRTSGRNQPQH
V gene: TRBV7-9; J gene: TRBJ2-1; CDR3 protein: ASSPSSDPYTEQF
V gene: TRBV5-1; J gene: TRBJ1-1; CDR3 protein: ASSPRTGGGGNTEAF
V gene: TRBV3-1/TRBV3-2; J gene: TRBJ1-1; CDR3 protein: ASSLYIYTEAF
V gene: TRBV11-2; J gene: TRBJ1-3; CDR3 protein: ASSSFRGQDRNTIY
V gene: TRBV2; J gene: TRBJ1-2; CDR3 protein: ASLKGERGYT
V gene: TRBV5-4; J gene: TRBJ2-7; CDR3 protein: ASSLVPTGGLVSAEQY
V gene: TRBV11-2; J gene: TRBJ1-1; CDR3 protein: ASSLPAVTEAF
V gene: TRBV19; J gene: TRBJ2-5; CDR3 protein: ASSMSGVWETQY
V gene: TRBV10-3; J gene: TRBJ1-2; CDR3 protein: ATRQELNYGYT
V gene: TRBV19; J gene: TRBJ1-5; CDR3 protein: ASSSPGQGAQPQH
V gene: TRBV7-2; J gene: TRBJ2-1; CDR3 protein: ASSLGGNSYNEQF
V gene: TRBV3-1/TRBV3-2; J gene: TRBJ1-2; CDR3 protein: ASSQDPLYGYT
V gene: TRBV14; J gene: TRBJ2-1; CDR3 protein: ASSRTGGTSNEQF
V gene: TRBV3-1/TRBV3-2; J gene: TRBJ1-2; CDR3 protein: ASSPTGHTRGGYT
V gene: TRBV15; J gene: TRBJ1-1; CDR3 protein: AASGYFMNTEAF
V gene: TRBV10-1; J gene: TRBJ1-2; CDR3 protein: ASTFGQIYGYT
V gene: TRBV19; J gene: TRBJ1-2; CDR3 protein: ASSIETGRTIYGYT
V gene: TRBV7-9; J gene: TRBJ1-4; CDR3 protein: ASSLPSGTNEKLF
V gene: TRBV19; J gene: TRBJ2-2; CDR3 protein: ASRGARSELF
V gene: TRBV5-4; J gene: TRBJ2-5; CDR3 protein: ASSSVTSGEETQY
V gene: TRBV7-6; J gene: TRBJ1-4; CDR3 protein: ASSLRWGLGEKLF
V gene: TRBV29-1; J gene: TRBJ1-1; CDR3 protein: SVEMATEAF
V gene: TRBV4-1; J gene: TRBJ1-2; CDR3 protein: ASSHDKKQGVRYGYT
V gene: TRBV2; J gene: TRBJ1-6; CDR3 protein: ASSIGSSYNSPLH
V gene: TRBV6-4; J gene: TRBJ1-6; CDR3 protein: ASSEVSSYNSPLH
V gene: TRBV29-1; J gene: TRBJ2-5; CDR3 protein: SVHPTSRETQY
V gene: TRBV5-4; J gene: TRBJ2-1; CDR3 protein: ASSFGTLYNEQF
V gene: TRBV7-9; J gene: TRBJ1-1; CDR3 protein: ASSLVDRGAF
V gene: TRBV5-4; J gene: TRBJ2-5; CDR3 protein: ASSASKETQY
V gene: TRBV28; J gene: TRBJ2-3; CDR3 protein: ASSLPSAGADTQY